This is a list of T cell receptor beta chains from one sample in a study of CD8+ T cells in alopecia areata. Clones were read by immunoSEQ multiplex PCR, and TCRdb kept only the in-frame ones, dropping some. The top ten hold over 5.5% of the sample, which has approximately 150,000 clones, roughly 48% seen once. The sample comprised CD4+ T cells sorted from blood. The receptors derive from a human donor with alopecia areata. Each CDR3 is given with its conserved first and last residue. A D gene is named only where the DNA matches it firmly. Clone size is not always given. Where it is, it says once, few, many or a class for expanded clones.

TRBD1	few	TRBV27	TRBJ2-3	CASGDRAYTDTQYF	TGTGCCAGCGGGGACAGGGCGTACACAGATACGCAGTATTTT
TRBD2	few	TRBV6-1	TRBJ2-2	CASSGLAGGNTGELFF	TGTGCCAGCAGTGGACTAGCGGGAGGTAACACCGGGGAGCTGTTTTTT
-	-	TRBV27	TRBJ2-2	CASKWQGVDTGELFF	TGTGCCAGCAAGTGGCAGGGTGTCGACACCGGGGAGCTGTTTTTT
-	-	TRBV29-1	TRBJ2-3	CSVGHFPTDTQYF	TGCAGCGTGGGACATTTTCCCACAGATACGCAGTATTTT
-	-	TRBV7-9	TRBJ2-5	CASNWAESHETQYF	TGTGCCAGCAATTGGGCTGAGAGCCACGAGACCCAGTACTTC
-	few	TRBV30	TRBJ2-3	CAWSGDRAASTDTQYF	TGTGCCTGGAGTGGAGACCGGGCGGCCAGCACAGATACGCAGTATTTT
-	few	TRBV5-1	TRBJ2-1	CASSLAKGGRGEQFF	TGCGCCAGCAGCTTGGCCAAAGGAGGCCGGGGTGAGCAGTTCTTC
-	-	TRBV30	TRBJ2-1	CAWTISHEQFF	TGTGCCTGGACCATATCCCATGAGCAGTTCTTC
-	-	TRBV11-2	TRBJ2-5	CASSRDLGLRETQYF	TGTGCCAGCAGCAGAGACTTGGGGTTAAGGGAGACCCAGTACTTC
-	few	TRBV4-1	TRBJ2-7	CASSQARLSYEQYF	TGCGCCAGCAGCCAAGCGAGGCTATCCTACGAGCAGTACTTC
-	-	TRBV30	TRBJ2-7	CAWSGARGYEQYF	TGTGCCTGGAGTGGCGCAAGGGGCTACGAGCAGTACTTC